Each of the 25 T cell receptor beta chains below was sequenced from the same sample in a study of cytomegalovirus exposure and HLA in healthy donors. PCR involved 60 Vbeta and 13 Jbeta primers. Using immunoSEQ multiplex PCR, the repertoire was profiled, and TCRdb retains in-frame clones only, with some absent. The table includes fewer than 130,000 clones, 55% to 65% detected once. Input material: PBMCs. The origin of the receptors is a man aged 25 to 40 in good health and CMV-seropositive.

The J gene is TRBJ2-1, the V gene TRBV2; 7 bases agree with TRBD1. CDR1 SNHLY and CDR2 FYNNEI come from the germline V gene. With V trimmed by 6 bases and J by 7 bases, 6 bases remained unmatched. The CDR3 covers 13 residues. CDR3 coding DNA: TGTGCCAGCAGAGACAGGGAAGCAAATGAGCAGTTCTTC. The encoded protein is CASRDREANEQFF.

V gene TRBV29-1 combines with J gene TRBJ2-1, with 7 bases fitting TRBD1. V gave up 7 bases and J gave up 3 bases; unmatched junction bases: 0. The CDR3 extends over 11 amino acids. The germline V gene encodes CDR1 SQVTM and CDR2 ANQGSEA. The CDR3 DNA is TGCAGCGGGGACAGCTACAATGAGCAGTTCTTC. This gives the protein CSGDSYNEQFF.

The rearrangement links TRBV30 to TRBJ2-7; 7 nucleotides align to TRBD1. The J segment lost 0 bases and the V segment lost 7 bases, leaving 9 bases of the junction unmatched. CDR3 length: 14 residues. The germline V gene has CDR1 GTSNPN and CDR2 SVGIG (reference sequence). The CDR3 reads CASEAGGASYEQYF. In nucleotides, the CDR3 is TGTGCCTCGGAGGCAGGGGGTGCCTCCTACGAGCAGTACTTC.

This clone was detected once. This rearrangement joins TRBV29-1 to TRBJ2-1; TRBD2 might be the D (7 bases). Germline V lookup: CDR1 SQVTM, CDR2 ANQGSEA. The V end was cut by 1 base, the J end by 1 base, with 17 bases between. The CDR3 consists of 17 residues. DNA of the CDR3: TGCAGCGTTGAAGGGGGCCCGGGGGGCTCGTCCTACAATGAGCAGTTCTTC. This gives the protein CSVEGGPGGSSYNEQFF.

This clone was counted between two and nine times. V and J are TRBV28 and TRBJ2-5; perhaps TRBD1 as D (6 bases). Germline values: CDR1 MDHEN, CDR2 SYDVKM. The CDR3 has 14 residues. With 6 bases removed from V and 3 bases from J, the gap between germline ends came to 14 bases. The CDR3 sequence: CASSPQQGEETQYF. The CDR3 DNA follows: TGTGCCAGCAGCCCACAACAGGGTGAAGAGACCCAGTACTTC.

This rearrangement joins TRBV19 to TRBJ1-5, with 9 bases that match TRBD1. CDR3 length equals 15 residues. V was pared by 8 bases and J by 4 bases, with 9 bases of the junction left unmatched. The germline V gene encodes CDR1 LNHDA and CDR2 SQIVND (reference sequence). The CDR3 DNA reads TGTGCCAGTGTCGGGGGACAGGGCCCTAATCAGCCCCAGCATTTT. It is translated as CASVGGQGPNQPQHF.

This chain's CDR3 is CSVDPGDSQFF. In nucleotides, the CDR3 is TGCAGCGTTGACCCAGGCGACAGTCAGTTCTTC. V is TRBV29-1 and J is TRBJ2-1, with TRBD1 as a possible D gene (5 bases). Germline lookup yields CDR1 SQVTM and CDR2 ANQGSEA. The CDR3 is made up of 11 amino acids. V dropped 3 bases and J dropped 13 bases, with 13 bases sitting between them.

The genes are TRBV6-5 and TRBJ2-2; tentatively, D is TRBD2 (6 bases). The CDR3 covers 15 residues. Trimming took 5 bases from V and 4 from J, leaving 14 bases between them. Germline-derived CDR1 and CDR2 are MNHEY and SVGAGI. As DNA, the CDR3 is TGTGCCAGCAGTCGCCAGGAGGGATCCACCGGGGAGCTGTTTTTT. Amino acids: CASSRQEGSTGELFF.

The V and J genes are TRBV5-4 and TRBJ1-1; TRBD1 agrees at 7 bases. Per germline, CDR1 SGHNT and CDR2 YYREEE (reference sequence). Trimming at V came to 0 bases and at J to 4 bases, leaving 9 bases not matched to a gene. The CDR3 is 16 residues long. CDR3 region: CASSLEGTVTGTEAFF. CDR3 nucleotide sequence: TGTGCCAGCAGCTTGGAGGGGACAGTCACGGGCACTGAAGCTTTCTTT.

The J gene is TRBJ2-1, the V gene TRBV7-9, with D perhaps TRBD1 (5 bases). Trimming shortened V by 2 bases and J by 0 bases, and 8 bases separated the two germline ends. From germline, CDR1 is SEHNR and CDR2 FQNEAQ (reference sequence). CDR3 length: 15 residues. For the CDR3, the DNA is TGTGCCAGCAGCTTAACAGGCCGCTCCTACAATGAGCAGTTCTTC. Translating gives CASSLTGRSYNEQFF. Based on the CDR3 plus reference TRBV7-9 and TRBJ2-1, the full variable domain is DTGVSQNPRHKITKRGQNVTFRCDPISEHNRLYWYRQTLGQGPEFLTYFQNEAQLEKSRLLSDRFSAERPKGSFSTLEIQRTEQGDSAMYLCASSLTGRSYNEQFFGPGTRLTVL.

The CDR3 DNA reads as TGTGCCAGCCGGGGACAGGGAAACACCATATATTTT. Translation: CASRGQGNTIYF. The chain joins TRBV2 to TRBJ1-3, with 7 positions matching TRBD1. Germline-derived CDR1 and CDR2 are SNHLY and FYNNEI. There are 12 residues in the CDR3. V dropped 8 bases and J dropped 4; count of bases not matched to a gene: 2.

This chain joins TRBV2 and TRBJ2-3; 16 bases are a match to TRBD2. This CDR3 has 16 residues. The V gene end was trimmed by 4 bases and the J gene end by 6 bases; junction bases not matched to a gene: 4. The germline V gene encodes CDR1 SNHLY and CDR2 FYNNEI. The CDR3: CASSAGTSGGADTQYF. Here the CDR3 DNA reads TGTGCCAGCAGTGCTGGGACTAGCGGGGGGGCTGATACGCAGTATTTT.

The chain links TRBV30 to TRBJ1-4, with D possibly TRBD1 on 5 matching bases. The CDR3 is 17 residues long. Trimming removed 4 bases from V and 1 base from J, with 19 bases in between. Germline-derived CDR1 and CDR2 are GTSNPN and SVGIG (reference sequence). In nucleotides, the CDR3 is TGTGCCTGGACTGGGGCAGGGCCCGAGAGAACTAATGAAAAACTGTTTTTT. This translates into CAWTGAGPERTNEKLFF. Supplemented by reference TRBV30 and TRBJ1-4, the full variable domain reads SQTIHQWPATLVQPVGSPLSLECTVEGTSNPNLYWYRQAAGRGLQLLFYSVGIGQISSEVPQNLSASRPQDRQFILSSKKLLLSDSGFYLCAWTGAGPERTNEKLFFGSGTQLSVL.

CDR3 loop: CAWSVDRGYNSPLHF. The CDR3, as DNA: TGTGCCTGGAGTGTGGACAGGGGCTATAATTCACCCCTCCACTTT. The chain uses TRBV30 and TRBJ1-6; 9 nucleotides align to TRBD1. Germline CDR1 GTSNPN, CDR2 SVGIG (reference sequence). The CDR3 covers 15 residues. V was clipped by 0 bases and J by 3 bases; unmatched bases: 0.

The rearrangement uses TRBV2 and TRBJ1-5; D is unresolved. V was trimmed by 7 bases and J by 2 bases, leaving 12 bases between them. Germline V gene lookup returns CDR1 SNHLY and CDR2 FYNNEI. CDR3 length: 14 residues. The DNA of the CDR3 is TGTGCCAGCATGGAGGGCTTTGGCAATCAGCCCCAGCATTTT. Translation gives CASMEGFGNQPQHF. The entire variable domain, with the rest obtained from reference TRBV2 and TRBJ1-5, is as follows: EPEVTQTPSHQVTQMGQEVILRCVPISNHLYFYWYRQILGQKVEFLVSFYNNEISEKSEIFDDQFSVERPDGSNFTLKIRSTKLEDSAMYFCASMEGFGNQPQHFGDGTRLSIL.

This chain links TRBV28 with TRBJ1-5; TRBD1 is a possible D gene (6 bases). The germline V gene has CDR1 MDHEN and CDR2 SYDVKM. V was shortened by 1 base and J by 4 bases, with 8 bases between the two germline ends. There are 14 residues in the CDR3. This CDR3 is CASSLFQGNQPQHF. As DNA, the CDR3 is TGTGCCAGCAGTTTATTTCAGGGGAATCAGCCCCAGCATTTT.

The chain links TRBV30 to TRBJ2-7; D is unresolved. Germline values: CDR1 GTSNPN, CDR2 SVGIG (reference sequence). V was trimmed by 4 bases and J by 0 bases, leaving 10 bases between them. There are 13 residues in the CDR3. The CDR3 is CAWTPGSSYEQYF. CDR3 nucleotides: TGTGCCTGGACCCCGGGTTCCTCCTACGAGCAGTACTTC. The whole variable domain, filled in from reference TRBV30 and TRBJ2-7, reads SQTIHQWPATLVQPVGSPLSLECTVEGTSNPNLYWYRQAAGRGLQLLFYSVGIGQISSEVPQNLSASRPQDRQFILSSKKLLLSDSGFYLCAWTPGSSYEQYFGPGTRLTVT.

A few counts support this clone. The rearrangement links TRBV18 to TRBJ2-7; a possible D gene is TRBD2 (6 bases). V was trimmed by 6 bases and J by 6 bases, leaving 21 bases between them. The CDR3 covers 15 residues. CDR1 is KGHSH and CDR2 is LQKENI in the germline V gene. The DNA for the CDR3 is TGTGCCAGCTCCCTCAGCAAAGGTGGGGGGTTCGAGCAGTACTTC. The encoded protein is CASSLSKGGGFEQYF.

J is TRBJ1-2 and V is TRBV6-1; tentatively, D is TRBD1 (6 bases). Per the germline V gene, CDR1 is MNHNS and CDR2 is SASEGT. This CDR3 is built from 13 residues. Trimming stripped 1 base from V and 8 bases from J, with 11 bases between. Written as DNA, the CDR3 is TGTGCCAGCAGTGAAGACAGGGAGTACGGCTACACCTTC. As protein: CASSEDREYGYTF.

The rearrangement uses TRBV15 and TRBJ1-5; tentative D call: TRBD1 (6 bases). There are 13 residues in the CDR3. The V gene's germline CDR1 is LNHNV and CDR2 YYDKDF (reference sequence). Trimming shortened V by 3 bases and J by 5 bases, and 8 bases separated the two germline ends. The CDR3 bases are TGTGCCACCAGCAGGGACAGTTATCAGCCCCAGCATTTT. This translates into CATSRDSYQPQHF.

This clone was found a few times. V and J are TRBV7-9 and TRBJ1-1; D ambiguous. The V gene's germline CDR1 is SEHNR and CDR2 FQNEAQ (reference sequence). The CDR3 spans 14 residues. V lost 5 bases and J lost 4, with 14 bases in between. The CDR3 DNA reads TGTGCCAGCAGCCTACCAGGCGGAGGCACTGAAGCTTTCTTT. Its translation: CASSLPGGGTEAFF. The full variable domain, with the rest looked up from reference TRBV7-9 and TRBJ1-1, is DTGVSQNPRHKITKRGQNVTFRCDPISEHNRLYWYRQTLGQGPEFLTYFQNEAQLEKSRLLSDRFSAERPKGSFSTLEIQRTEQGDSAMYLCASSLPGGGTEAFFGQGTRLTVV.

As concerns this clone: As the CDR3 is not closed by the conserved phenylalanine or tryptophan, this likely results from a read error. The V gene is TRBV10-3, the J gene TRBJ1-1, with D hard to call. Trimming pared 3 bases from V and 3 bases from J, leaving 11 bases between. The CDR3 loop spans 14 amino acids. Germline V gene data show CDR1 as ENHRY and CDR2 as SYGVKD. The CDR3 loop is CAISEREFDTEAFV. Here the CDR3 DNA reads TGTGCCATCAGTGAAAGAGAATTTGACACTGAAGCTTTCGTT.

This clone was counted between two and nine times. The rearrangement links TRBV29-1 to TRBJ2-7; D gene uncertain. The CDR3 covers 13 residues. V lost 7 bases, J lost 0 bases, and 13 bases lay in between. Germline lookup yields CDR1 SQVTM and CDR2 ANQGSEA. CDR3 protein: CSAWAYSSYEQYF. DNA for the CDR3: TGCAGCGCCTGGGCTTATAGCTCCTACGAGCAGTACTTC.

This rearrangement joins TRBV2 to TRBJ1-5; D is uncertain. The CDR3 consists of 13 residues. V was cut by 7 bases and J by 6 bases, with 13 bases left in between. CDR1 is SNHLY and CDR2 is FYNNEI in the germline V gene. The CDR3 bases are TGTGCCAGCATTTCCGGTGTTGGTCAGCCCCAGCATTTT. Protein sequence: CASISGVGQPQHF.

The chain combines TRBV30 with TRBJ1-1; TRBD1 is a possible D gene (5 bases). Trimming removed 3 bases at V and 6 bases at J, with 14 bases between. The CDR3 is 13 residues long. Germline CDR1 reads GTSNPN; CDR2 reads SVGIG (reference sequence). CDR3: CAWSLRGGAEAFF. The CDR3 bases are TGTGCCTGGAGCCTCCGGGGGGGGGCTGAAGCTTTCTTT.